The T cell receptor (beta chain) under discussion was sequenced for a study of radiation and T cells in renal cell carcinoma. The time point: blood 4 weeks post-SBRT, at nephrectomy. Described treatment: 15 Gy SBRT to primary tumor, nephrectomy 4 weeks later. Here immunoSEQ multiplex PCR was the method, and the copy in TCRdb shows in-frame clones only, minus some. This table holds around 170,000 clones, 88% found once. The CDR3 extends over 13 amino acids. Trimming pared 7 bases from V and 5 bases from J, leaving 14 bases between. Germline V gene sequence: CDR1 SNHLY, CDR2 FYNNEI. The sequence was collected from a woman between 50 and 59 years old with renal cell carcinoma. V usage is TRBV2 and J usage is TRBJ1-1; D remains unclear. This specimen consisted of blood, obtained from a patient whose treatment included radiotherapy and nephrectomy. The CDR3 DNA reads as TGTGCCAGCAACCGTCGGTGGGATACTGAAGCTTTCTTT. It translates to CASNRRWDTEAFF.